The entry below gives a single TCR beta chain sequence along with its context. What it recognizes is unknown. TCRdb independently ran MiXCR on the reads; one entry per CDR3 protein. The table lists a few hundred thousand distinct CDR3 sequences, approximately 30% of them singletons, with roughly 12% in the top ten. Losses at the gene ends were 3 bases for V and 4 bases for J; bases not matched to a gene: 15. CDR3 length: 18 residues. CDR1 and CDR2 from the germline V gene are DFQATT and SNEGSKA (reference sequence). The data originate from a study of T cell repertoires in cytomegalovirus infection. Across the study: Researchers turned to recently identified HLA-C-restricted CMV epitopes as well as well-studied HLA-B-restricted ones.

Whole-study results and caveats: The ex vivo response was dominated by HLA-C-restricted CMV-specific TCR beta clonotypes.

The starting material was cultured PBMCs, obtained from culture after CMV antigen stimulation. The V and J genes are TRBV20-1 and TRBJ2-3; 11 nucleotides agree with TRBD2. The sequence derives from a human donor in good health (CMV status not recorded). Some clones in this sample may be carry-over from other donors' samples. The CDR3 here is CSASGTALTSGSPDTQYF. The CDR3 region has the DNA TGCAGTGCTAGCGGGACAGCCCTTACTAGCGGGAGCCCAGATACGCAGTATTTT.